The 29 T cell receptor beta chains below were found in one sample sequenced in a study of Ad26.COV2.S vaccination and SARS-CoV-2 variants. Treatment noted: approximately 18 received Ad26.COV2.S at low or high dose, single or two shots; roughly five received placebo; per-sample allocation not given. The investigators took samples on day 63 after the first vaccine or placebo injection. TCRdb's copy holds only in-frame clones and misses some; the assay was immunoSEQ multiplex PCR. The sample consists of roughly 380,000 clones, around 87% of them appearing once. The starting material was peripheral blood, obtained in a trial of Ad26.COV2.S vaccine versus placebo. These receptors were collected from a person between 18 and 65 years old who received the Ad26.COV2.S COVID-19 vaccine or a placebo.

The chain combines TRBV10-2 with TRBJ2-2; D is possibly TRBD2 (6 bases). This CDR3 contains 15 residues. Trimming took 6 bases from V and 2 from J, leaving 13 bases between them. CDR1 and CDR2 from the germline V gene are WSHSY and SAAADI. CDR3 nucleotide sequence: TGCGCCAGCAGGGATTGGGGGGAAAACACCGGGGAGCTGTTTTTT. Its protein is CASRDWGENTGELFF.

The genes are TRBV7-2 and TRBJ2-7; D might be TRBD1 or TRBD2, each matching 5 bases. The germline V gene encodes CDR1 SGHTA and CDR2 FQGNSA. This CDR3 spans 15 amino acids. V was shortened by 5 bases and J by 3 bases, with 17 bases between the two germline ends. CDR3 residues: CASSLWDQPIYEQYF. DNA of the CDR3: TGTGCCAGCAGCCTCTGGGACCAGCCTATCTACGAGCAGTACTTC.

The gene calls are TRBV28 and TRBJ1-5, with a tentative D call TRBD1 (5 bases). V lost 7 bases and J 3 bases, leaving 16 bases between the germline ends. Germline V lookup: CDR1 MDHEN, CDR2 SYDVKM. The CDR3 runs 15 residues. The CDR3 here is CASTPTGEDNQPQHF. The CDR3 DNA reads TGTGCCAGCACTCCAACGGGGGAGGACAATCAGCCCCAGCATTTT.

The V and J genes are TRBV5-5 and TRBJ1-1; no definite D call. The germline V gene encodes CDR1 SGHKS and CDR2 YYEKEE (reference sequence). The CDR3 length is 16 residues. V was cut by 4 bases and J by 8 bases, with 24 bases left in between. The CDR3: CASSPTLLVVQNEAFF. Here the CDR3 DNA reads TGTGCCAGCAGCCCGACACTTCTAGTAGTCCAAAACGAAGCTTTCTTT.

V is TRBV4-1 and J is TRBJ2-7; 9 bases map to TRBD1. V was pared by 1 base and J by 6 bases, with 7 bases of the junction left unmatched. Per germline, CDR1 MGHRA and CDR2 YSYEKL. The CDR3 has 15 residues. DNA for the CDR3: TGCGCCAGCAGCCAAGGGGACAGGGTGCTCGGCGAGCAGTACTTC. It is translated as CASSQGDRVLGEQYF.

As DNA, the CDR3 is TGTGCCAGCAGCCCCGGCGAGTCCTACAATGAGCAGTTCTTC. Protein product: CASSPGESYNEQFF. The rearrangement links TRBV7-8 to TRBJ2-1; D uncertain. Germline loops: CDR1 SGHVS, CDR2 FQNEAQ. Deletions cut 5 bases from V and 1 base from J, with 9 bases between. CDR3 size: 14 residues.

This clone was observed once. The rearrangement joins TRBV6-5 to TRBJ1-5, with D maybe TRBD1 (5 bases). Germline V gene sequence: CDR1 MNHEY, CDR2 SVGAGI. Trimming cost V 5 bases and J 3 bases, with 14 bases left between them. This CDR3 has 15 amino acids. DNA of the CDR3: TGTGCCAGCAGTCCGTACGCAGGGTACAATCAGCCCCAGCATTTT. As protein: CASSPYAGYNQPQHF.

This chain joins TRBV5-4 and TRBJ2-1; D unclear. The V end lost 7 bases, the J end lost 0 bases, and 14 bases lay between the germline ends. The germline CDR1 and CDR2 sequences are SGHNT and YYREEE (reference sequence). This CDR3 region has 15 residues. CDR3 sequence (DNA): TGTGCCAGCGTAGAGCGCACCAGCTCCTACAATGAGCAGTTCTTC. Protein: CASVERTSSYNEQFF.

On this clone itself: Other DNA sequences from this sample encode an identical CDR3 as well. CDR3 protein: CASSPRQGMNTEAFF. In nucleotides, the CDR3 is TGTGCCAGCAGCCCTAGACAGGGGATGAACACTGAAGCTTTCTTT. The chain joins TRBV14 to TRBJ1-1; 8 bases fit TRBD1. The germline V gene has CDR1 SGHDN and CDR2 FVKESK. The V segment lost 4 bases and the J segment 0 bases; nucleotides outside the gene matches: 4. The CDR3 runs to 15 residues.

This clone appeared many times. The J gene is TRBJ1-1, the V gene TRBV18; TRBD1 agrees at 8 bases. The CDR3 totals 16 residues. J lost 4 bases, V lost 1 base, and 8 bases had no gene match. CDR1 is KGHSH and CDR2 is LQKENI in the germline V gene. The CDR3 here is CASSPLPGGSGTEAFF. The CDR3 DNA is TGTGCCAGCTCACCACTCCCAGGGGGCTCCGGCACTGAAGCTTTCTTT.

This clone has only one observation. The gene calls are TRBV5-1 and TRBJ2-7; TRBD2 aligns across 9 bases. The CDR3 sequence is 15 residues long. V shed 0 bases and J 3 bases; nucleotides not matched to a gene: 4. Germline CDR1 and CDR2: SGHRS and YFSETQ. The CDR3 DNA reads TGCGCCAGCAGCTTGGTGCTAGCGGGGCACTACGAGCAGTACTTC. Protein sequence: CASSLVLAGHYEQYF.

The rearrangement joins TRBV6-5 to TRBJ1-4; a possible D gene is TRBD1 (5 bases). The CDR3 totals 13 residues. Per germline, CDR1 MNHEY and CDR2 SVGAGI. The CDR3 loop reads CAAHTGVNEKLFF. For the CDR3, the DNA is TGTGCAGCACACACGGGGGTTAATGAAAAACTGTTTTTT.

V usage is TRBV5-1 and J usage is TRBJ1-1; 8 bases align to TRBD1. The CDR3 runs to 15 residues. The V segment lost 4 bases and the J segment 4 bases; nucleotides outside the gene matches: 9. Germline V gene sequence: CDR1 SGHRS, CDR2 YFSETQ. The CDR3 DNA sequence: TGCGCCAGCAGCCTAGGACAGGGTGTTGCCACTGAAGCTTTCTTT. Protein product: CASSLGQGVATEAFF.

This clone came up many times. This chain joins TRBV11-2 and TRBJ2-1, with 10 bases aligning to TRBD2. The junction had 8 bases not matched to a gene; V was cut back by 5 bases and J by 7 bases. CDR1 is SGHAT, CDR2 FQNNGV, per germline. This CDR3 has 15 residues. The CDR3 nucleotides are TGTGCCAGCAGCAAGAGCGGGGGGGGTTATAATGAGCAGTTCTTC. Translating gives CASSKSGGGYNEQFF.

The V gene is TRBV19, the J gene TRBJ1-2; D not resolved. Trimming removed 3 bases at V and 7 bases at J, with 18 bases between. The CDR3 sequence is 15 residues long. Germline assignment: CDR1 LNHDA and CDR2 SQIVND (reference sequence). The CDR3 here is CASSITSTIISGYTF. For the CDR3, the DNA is TGTGCCAGTAGTATTACTTCCACTATTATAAGTGGCTACACCTTC.

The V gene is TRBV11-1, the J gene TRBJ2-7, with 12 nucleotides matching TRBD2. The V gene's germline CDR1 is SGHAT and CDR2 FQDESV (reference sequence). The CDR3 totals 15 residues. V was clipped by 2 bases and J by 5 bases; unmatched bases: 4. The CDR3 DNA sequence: TGTGCCAGCAGCTTACCTAGCGGGGGGGCCCACGAGCAGTACTTC. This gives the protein CASSLPSGGAHEQYF.

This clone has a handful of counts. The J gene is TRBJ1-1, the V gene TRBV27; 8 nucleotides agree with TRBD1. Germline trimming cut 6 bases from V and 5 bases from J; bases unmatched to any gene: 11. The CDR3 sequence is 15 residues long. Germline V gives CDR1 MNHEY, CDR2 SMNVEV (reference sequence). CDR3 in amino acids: CASSYSQGGVTEAFF. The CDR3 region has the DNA TGTGCCAGCAGCTACTCACAGGGGGGGGTGACTGAAGCTTTCTTT.

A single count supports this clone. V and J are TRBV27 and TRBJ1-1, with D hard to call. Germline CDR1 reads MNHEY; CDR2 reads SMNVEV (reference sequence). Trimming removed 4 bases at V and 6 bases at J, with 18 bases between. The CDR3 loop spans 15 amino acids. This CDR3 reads CASSSLQLWEAEAFF. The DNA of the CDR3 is TGTGCCAGCAGTTCCCTTCAACTGTGGGAGGCTGAAGCTTTCTTT.

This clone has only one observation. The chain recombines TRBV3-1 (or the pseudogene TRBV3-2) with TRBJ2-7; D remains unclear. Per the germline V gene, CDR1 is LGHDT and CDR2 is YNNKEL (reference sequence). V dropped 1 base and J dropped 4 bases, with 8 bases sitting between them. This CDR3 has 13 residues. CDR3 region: CASSQASKYEQYF. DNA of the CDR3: TGTGCCAGCAGCCAAGCCTCGAAATACGAGCAGTACTTC.

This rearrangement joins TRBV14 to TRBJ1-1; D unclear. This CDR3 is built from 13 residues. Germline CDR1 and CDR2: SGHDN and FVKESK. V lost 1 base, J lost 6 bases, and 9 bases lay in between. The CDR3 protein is CASSQGRIAEAFF. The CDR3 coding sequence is TGTGCCAGCAGCCAAGGCAGAATCGCTGAAGCTTTCTTT.

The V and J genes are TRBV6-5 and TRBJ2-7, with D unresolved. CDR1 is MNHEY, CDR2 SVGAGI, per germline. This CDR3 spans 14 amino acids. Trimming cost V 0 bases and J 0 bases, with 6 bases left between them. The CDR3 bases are TGTGCCAGCAGTTACTCGTACCCCTCCTACGAGCAGTACTTC. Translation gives CASSYSYPSYEQYF.

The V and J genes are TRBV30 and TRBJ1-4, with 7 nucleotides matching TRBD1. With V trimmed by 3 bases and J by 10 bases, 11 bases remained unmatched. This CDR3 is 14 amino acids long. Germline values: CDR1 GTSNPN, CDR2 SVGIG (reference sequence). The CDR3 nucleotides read TGTGCCTGGAGGGGAGGACAGTCAGGGGGAAAACTGTTTTTT. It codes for CAWRGGQSGGKLFF. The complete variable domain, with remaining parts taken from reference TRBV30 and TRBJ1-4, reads SQTIHQWPATLVQPVGSPLSLECTVEGTSNPNLYWYRQAAGRGLQLLFYSVGIGQISSEVPQNLSASRPQDRQFILSSKKLLLSDSGFYLCAWRGGQSGGKLFFGSGTQLSVL.

In nucleotides, the CDR3 is TGTGCCAGTTACCCGACAGTTTCCACTGAAGCTTTCTTT. Amino acid sequence: CASYPTVSTEAFF. The chain uses TRBV5-5 and TRBJ1-1, with a possible D match to TRBD1 (5 bases). Trimming cost V 8 bases and J 4 bases, with 15 bases left between them. The germline gives CDR1 SGHKS, CDR2 YYEKEE (reference sequence). The CDR3 loop spans 13 amino acids. Based on the CDR3 plus reference TRBV5-5 and TRBJ1-1, the full variable domain is DAGVTQSPTHLIKTRGQQVTLRCSPISGHKSVSWYQQVLGQGPQFIFQYYEKEERGRGNFPDRFSARQFPNYSSELNVNALLLGDSALYLCASYPTVSTEAFFGQGTRLTVV.

The CDR3 region is CASSSAFHGYTF. The CDR3 DNA follows: TGTGCCAGCAGTTCAGCGTTTCATGGCTACACCTTC. The rearrangement uses TRBV27 and TRBJ1-2; D is unresolved. Germline V gene lookup returns CDR1 MNHEY and CDR2 SMNVEV (reference sequence). V lost 4 bases, J lost 6 bases, and 9 bases lay in between. The CDR3 consists of 12 residues.

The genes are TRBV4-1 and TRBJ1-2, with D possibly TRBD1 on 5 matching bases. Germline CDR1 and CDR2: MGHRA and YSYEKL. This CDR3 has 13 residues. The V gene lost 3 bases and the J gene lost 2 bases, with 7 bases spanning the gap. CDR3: CASSQRQNYGYTF. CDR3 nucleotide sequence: TGCGCCAGCAGCCAGAGACAGAACTATGGCTACACCTTC.

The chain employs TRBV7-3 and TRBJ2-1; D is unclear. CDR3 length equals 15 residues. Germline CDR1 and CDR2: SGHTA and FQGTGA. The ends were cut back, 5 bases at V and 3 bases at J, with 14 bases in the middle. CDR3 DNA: TGTGCCAGCAGCCCCCTCCCCGCCCTCTACAATGAGCAGTTCTTC. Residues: CASSPLPALYNEQFF.

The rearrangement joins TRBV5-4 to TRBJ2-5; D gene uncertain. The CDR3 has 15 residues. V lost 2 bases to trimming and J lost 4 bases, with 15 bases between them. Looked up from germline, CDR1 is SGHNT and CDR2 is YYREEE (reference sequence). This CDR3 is CASSLRVAVGETQYF. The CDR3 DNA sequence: TGTGCCAGCAGCTTAAGGGTGGCGGTCGGAGAGACCCAGTACTTC.

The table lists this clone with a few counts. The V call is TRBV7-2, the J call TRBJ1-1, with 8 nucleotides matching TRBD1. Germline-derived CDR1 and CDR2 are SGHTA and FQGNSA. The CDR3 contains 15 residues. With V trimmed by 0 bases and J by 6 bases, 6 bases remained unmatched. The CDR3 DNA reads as TGTGCCAGCAGCTTAGCCTGGACAGGGTATGCTGAAGCTTTCTTT. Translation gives CASSLAWTGYAEAFF.

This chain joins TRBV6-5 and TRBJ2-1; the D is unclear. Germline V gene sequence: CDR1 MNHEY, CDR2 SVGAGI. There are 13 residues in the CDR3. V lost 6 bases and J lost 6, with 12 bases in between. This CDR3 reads CASSQDPANEQFF. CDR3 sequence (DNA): TGTGCCAGCAGCCAAGACCCGGCCAATGAGCAGTTCTTC.